A selection of T cell receptor beta chains follows, all from one sample in a study of Tregs in tolerant kidney transplant recipients. Clones were read by immunoSEQ multiplex PCR, and TCRdb kept only the in-frame ones, dropping some. Seen here are 15,000 to 18,000 clones, more than 80% observed once, and the top ten hold approximately 12%. The sequencing input was CD8+ T cells from blood. All receptors come from a human donor in good health. CDR3s include the opening cysteine and the closing phenylalanine or tryptophan. D genes are given only for firm matches. Expanded clones are given a class, and other clones once, few, many or no size at all.

V: TRBV29-1; J: TRBJ2-1; D: -; size: -; DNA: TGCAGCGTTTGGGATGGGGCAGGGGATTCGTTCTTC; CDR3: CSVWDGAGDSFF
V: TRBV27; J: TRBJ2-5; D: TRBD1; size: -; DNA: TGTGCCAGCAGGGCCGGGCCGGACAGGTTCCAAGAGACCCAGTACTTC; CDR3: CASRAGPDRFQETQYF
V: TRBV7-6; J: TRBJ2-3; D: TRBD2; size: -; DNA: TGTGCCAGCAGCTCCCGGCGGGTAGCGGGACCCGCAGATACGCAGTATTTT; CDR3: CASSSRRVAGPADTQYF
V: TRBV27; J: TRBJ1-6; D: -; size: -; DNA: TGTGCCAGCACCCCCGGGACATCTCAAAATTCACCCCTCCACTTT; CDR3: CASTPGTSQNSPLHF
V: TRBV30; J: TRBJ1-1; D: -; size: -; DNA: TGTGCCTGGAGCCCGGGAATGAACACTGAAGCTTTCTTT; CDR3: CAWSPGMNTEAFF
V: TRBV27; J: TRBJ1-1; D: -; size: -; DNA: TGTGCCAGCAGTAGCGCGGGAACAAACACTGAAGCTTTCTTT; CDR3: CASSSAGTNTEAFF
V: TRBV7-8; J: TRBJ2-3; D: -; size: -; DNA: TGTGCCAGCGAACAGGGAGGCACAGATACGCAGTATTTT; CDR3: CASEQGGTDTQYF
V: TRBV5-1; J: TRBJ1-1; D: TRBD1; size: -; DNA: TGCGCCAGCAGCCTAGGGACAGCGTCTGAAGCTTTCTTT; CDR3: CASSLGTASEAFF
V: TRBV9; J: TRBJ1-2; D: -; size: -; DNA: TGTGCCAGCAGCACCTACGAGGGAGGCTATGGCTACACCTTC; CDR3: CASSTYEGGYGYTF
V: TRBV11-3; J: TRBJ1-1; D: -; size: -; DNA: TGTGCCAGCAGCCAGAATACAGGGCGGGCCACTGAAGCTTTCTTT; CDR3: CASSQNTGRATEAFF
V: TRBV12-5; J: TRBJ2-3; D: -; size: few; DNA: TGTGCTAGTGGGCCGGGGGGCCAGGCAGATACGCAGTATTTT; CDR3: CASGPGGQADTQYF
V: TRBV2; J: TRBJ1-5; D: -; size: medium-sized; DNA: TGTGCCAGCAGGAGATCTGGGACGTGGCAGCCCCAGCATTTT; CDR3: CASRRSGTWQPQHF
V: TRBV7-9; J: TRBJ2-1; D: TRBD2; size: -; DNA: TGTGCCAGCAGCTTCCGTAGTAGCGGGAGGGGTGAGCAGTTCTTC; CDR3: CASSFRSSGRGEQFF
V: TRBV7-9; J: TRBJ2-7; D: -; size: once; DNA: TGTGCCAGCAGCTTAGCCCCAACAGGGTTTGTGTGGGGGATGATCGGGCAGTACTTC; CDR3: CASSLAPTGFVWGMIGQYF
V: TRBV6-1; J: TRBJ1-4; D: TRBD1; size: -; DNA: TGTGCCAGCAGCGAAGATTTGGGACAGGGTTTAACTAATGAAAAACTGTTTTTT; CDR3: CASSEDLGQGLTNEKLFF
V: TRBV27; J: TRBJ2-7; D: -; size: -; DNA: TGTGCCAGCAGTTTATGGAACAGGGTTGCCTACGAGCAGTACTTC; CDR3: CASSLWNRVAYEQYF
V: TRBV28; J: TRBJ2-3; D: -; size: once; DNA: TGTGCCAGCAGCTTTTCAGACAGGAGCACAGATACGCAGTATTTT; CDR3: CASSFSDRSTDTQYF
V: TRBV4-1; J: TRBJ1-5; D: -; size: -; DNA: TGCGCCAGCAGTCCCCAGTTTAGCAATCAGCCCCAGCATTTT; CDR3: CASSPQFSNQPQHF
V: TRBV7-3; J: TRBJ2-3; D: TRBD1; size: -; DNA: TGTGCCAGCAGCACGGGCGGGACAGGGAACGCAGATACGCAGTATTTT; CDR3: CASSTGGTGNADTQYF
V: TRBV7-6; J: TRBJ2-7; D: TRBD1; size: -; DNA: TGTGCCAGCAGCTTAGAAATGGGACAGGAGCCTTACGAGCAGTACTTC; CDR3: CASSLEMGQEPYEQYF
V: TRBV7-6; J: TRBJ1-1; D: -; size: few; DNA: TGTGCCAGCAGCTTAGAGGTGAACACTGAAGCTTTCTTT; CDR3: CASSLEVNTEAFF
V: TRBV27; J: TRBJ2-2; D: -; size: -; DNA: TGTGCCAGCAGTTTAGGGGGCACCGGGGAGCTGTTTTTT; CDR3: CASSLGGTGELFF
V: TRBV30; J: TRBJ2-7; D: TRBD1; size: once; DNA: TGTGCCTGGGTCGACCGGGACAGGGGTTGGTACGAGCAGTACTTC; CDR3: CAWVDRDRGWYEQYF
V: TRBV13; J: TRBJ2-7; D: TRBD1; size: -; DNA: TGTGCCAGCAGCTTAGAGGGACAGGGTTTAGACGAGCAGTACTTC; CDR3: CASSLEGQGLDEQYF
V: TRBV9; J: TRBJ1-1; D: TRBD1; size: -; DNA: TGTGCCAGCAGCCCAGGGACAGGACAAGCTTTCTTT; CDR3: CASSPGTGQAFF
V: TRBV6-6; J: TRBJ2-7; D: TRBD1; size: -; DNA: TGTGCCAGCAGTCACCCCCGGGACAGAACCTACGAGCAGTACTTC; CDR3: CASSHPRDRTYEQYF
V: TRBV27; J: TRBJ2-7; D: -; size: -; DNA: TGTGCCAGCAGTTTATCGTCCCTAGTATCCACCGAGCAGTACTTC; CDR3: CASSLSSLVSTEQYF
V: TRBV7-9; J: TRBJ2-1; D: -; size: once; DNA: TGTGCCAGCAACCACGGGGGCCTTCACAATGAGCAGTTCTTC; CDR3: CASNHGGLHNEQFF
V: TRBV7-2; J: TRBJ2-1; D: -; size: -; DNA: TGTGCCAGCAGCTCGAGAGGGGGGCCCGGCAATGAGCAGTTCTTC; CDR3: CASSSRGGPGNEQFF
V: TRBV19; J: TRBJ1-2; D: -; size: -; DNA: TGTGCCAGTAGTCCCGTGGGCAGCTATGGCTACACCTTC; CDR3: CASSPVGSYGYTF
V: TRBV6-6; J: TRBJ1-1; D: -; size: -; DNA: TGTGCCAGCAGTCCAGGGGACGAAGCTTTCTTT; CDR3: CASSPGDEAFF
V: TRBV27; J: TRBJ2-7; D: TRBD2; size: once; DNA: TGTGCCAGCAGTTTATCGATACTAGCGGGGCGTGAGCAGTACTTC; CDR3: CASSLSILAGREQYF
V: TRBV4-1; J: TRBJ1-5; D: TRBD1; size: once; DNA: TGCGCCAGCAGCCAAGAGACAGGGGATAATCAGCCCCAGCATTTT; CDR3: CASSQETGDNQPQHF
V: TRBV18; J: TRBJ1-1; D: -; size: -; DNA: TGTGCCAGCTCCGCGACCAACACTGAAGCTTTCTTT; CDR3: CASSATNTEAFF
V: TRBV4-1; J: TRBJ2-5; D: -; size: medium-sized; DNA: TGCGCCAGCAGCCAAGAGCCCCTCCAAGAGACCCAGTACTTC; CDR3: CASSQEPLQETQYF
V: TRBV5-1; J: TRBJ1-1; D: TRBD1; size: -; DNA: TGCGCCAGCAGCTTGGGACAGGGGGTCACTGAAGCTTTCTTT; CDR3: CASSLGQGVTEAFF
V: TRBV7-9; J: TRBJ1-6; D: -; size: once; DNA: TGTGCCAGCAGCCCTCAAACAGGGACGGGCAATTCACCCCTCCACTTT; CDR3: CASSPQTGTGNSPLHF
V: TRBV29-1; J: TRBJ1-2; D: -; size: -; DNA: TGCAGCGTTGGGGGGGCTGAGGGCGGCTACACCTTC; CDR3: CSVGGAEGGYTF
V: TRBV28; J: TRBJ2-3; D: TRBD2; size: once; DNA: TGTGCCAGCAGTCCCTATAGCGGGAGACTAAACACAGATACGCAGTATTTT; CDR3: CASSPYSGRLNTDTQYF
V: TRBV10-3; J: TRBJ1-1; D: -; size: few; DNA: TGTGCCATCAACCAGCTAAGCGGGGCTGAAGCTTTCTTT; CDR3: CAINQLSGAEAFF
V: TRBV2; J: TRBJ1-1; D: -; size: -; DNA: TGTGCCAGCAGTGGGAGAGGGCAGAACACTGAAGCTTTCTTT; CDR3: CASSGRGQNTEAFF
V: TRBV11-2; J: TRBJ2-1; D: -; size: -; DNA: TGTGCCAGCAGCTGGGGCTCACCTGAGCAGTTCTTC; CDR3: CASSWGSPEQFF
V: TRBV27; J: TRBJ2-7; D: -; size: -; DNA: TGTGCCAGCAGTTTAGCGTGGGGTTGGTACGAGCAGTACTTC; CDR3: CASSLAWGWYEQYF
V: TRBV28; J: TRBJ2-7; D: -; size: -; DNA: TGTGCCAGCGAACGGTCGACAGGTACCAGCCCCTTCTTC; CDR3: CASERSTGTSPFF
V: TRBV11-2; J: TRBJ2-4; D: -; size: -; DNA: TGTGCCAGCACCTTAACAAGACCGGGACCCCCTCGAGCCAAAAACATTCAGTACTTC; CDR3: CASTLTRPGPPRAKNIQYF
V: TRBV7-9; J: TRBJ1-5; D: -; size: -; DNA: TGTGCCAGCAGTTACGGGACGGTCAATCAGCCCCAGCATTTT; CDR3: CASSYGTVNQPQHF
V: TRBV13; J: TRBJ1-1; D: -; size: -; DNA: TGTGCCAGCAGCTCACCCATGGTGGAAGCTTTCTTT; CDR3: CASSSPMVEAFF
V: TRBV5-3; J: TRBJ2-3; D: TRBD2; size: -; DNA: TGTGCCAGAAGCTTGTGCCCCCCTAGCGGTAGCACAGATACGCAGTATTTT; CDR3: CARSLCPPSGSTDTQYF
V: TRBV10-3; J: TRBJ1-1; D: -; size: -; DNA: TGTGCCATCAGTGAACGTCCCCGGAACACTGAAGCTTTCTTT; CDR3: CAISERPRNTEAFF
V: TRBV19; J: TRBJ2-1; D: -; size: -; DNA: TGTGCCAGTACCCCCCCGGCCCCCCAGGGATCATTCGGTGAGCAGTTCTTC; CDR3: CASTPPAPQGSFGEQFF
V: TRBV27; J: TRBJ1-6; D: TRBD1; size: few; DNA: TGTGCCAGCAGGGACAGGGTAAATTCACCCCTCCACTTT; CDR3: CASRDRVNSPLHF
V: TRBV5-4; J: TRBJ2-5; D: TRBD1; size: -; DNA: TGTGCCAGCCGGCTACAGGGGCAAGAGACCCAGTACTTC; CDR3: CASRLQGQETQYF
V: TRBV5-1; J: TRBJ2-7; D: -; size: -; DNA: TGCGCCAGCAGCTTGGGGCCCCGGGACGGCATCTACGAGCAGTACTTC; CDR3: CASSLGPRDGIYEQYF
V: TRBV5-1; J: TRBJ1-2; D: TRBD1; size: -; DNA: TGCGCCAGCAGCTGGGGGACAGGATCGAATGGCTACACCTTC; CDR3: CASSWGTGSNGYTF
V: TRBV27; J: TRBJ2-1; D: -; size: once; DNA: TGTGCCAGCAGCCAGAGCGCGCTTTACAATGAGCAGTTCTTC; CDR3: CASSQSALYNEQFF
V: TRBV7-2; J: TRBJ2-5; D: TRBD2; size: -; DNA: TGTGCCAGCAGCTTGTGGGGGGGAGAGACCCAGTACTTC; CDR3: CASSLWGGETQYF
V: TRBV7-8; J: TRBJ1-5; D: -; size: -; DNA: TGTGCCAGCAGCTTAGCGGTTTCTGGTAGTCAGCCCCAACATTTT; CDR3: CASSLAVSGSQPQHF
V: TRBV6-1; J: TRBJ2-2; D: -; size: -; DNA: TGTGCCAGCAGTGAAGCGTTTACCCGGCTCACCGGGGAGCTGTTTTTT; CDR3: CASSEAFTRLTGELFF